These 23 T cell receptor beta chains were all obtained from the same sample, sequenced in a study of regulatory T cells in long-lasting Graves disease. Time point given: persistent/refractory GD, antithyroid drugs over 5 years with positive TRAb. With RNA extracted from PBMCs as input, the TCR library was made. Arm-PCR with iRepertoire HTBI primers amplified the CDR3 regions for these TCR beta libraries. TCRdb reprocessed the multiplex PCR reads with MiXCR, giving one entry per CDR3 protein. The repertoire includes some 330,000 distinct CDR3 sequences, approximately 23% of them detected once, and around a quarter sits in the top ten. This sample comprised peripheral blood mononuclear cells (PBMCs), obtained when the disease was refractory, from a patient treated with antithyroid drugs. These receptors all stem from a woman aged 40 to 49 with Graves disease.

This sequence joins TRBV2 and TRBJ2-3; TRBD2 agrees at 11 bases. The germline V gene encodes CDR1 SNHLY and CDR2 FYNNEI. CDR3 size: 18 residues. V lost 6 bases, J lost 4 bases, and 15 bases stayed unmatched. The CDR3 reads CASSGPGLAVRLADTQYF. The CDR3 nucleotides are TGTGCCAGCAGCGGACCGGGACTAGCGGTCCGATTGGCAGATACGCAGTATTTT. The full variable domain, rest sourced from reference TRBV2 and TRBJ2-3, is EPEVTQTPSHQVTQMGQEVILRCVPISNHLYFYWYRQILGQKVEFLVSFYNNEISEKSEIFDDQFSVERPDGSNFTLKIRSTKLEDSAMYFCASSGPGLAVRLADTQYFGPGTRLTVL.

There are many counts of this clonotype. The chain links TRBV11-2 to TRBJ2-3, with D possibly matching TRBD1 (7 bases). The V end was cut by 5 bases, the J end by 3 bases, with 15 bases between. Germline-derived CDR1 and CDR2 are SGHAT and FQNNGV. The length of the CDR3 is 15 residues. The CDR3, as DNA: TGTGCCAGCAGCCCAGGGGGACTCCGTACAGATACGCAGTATTTT. It yields the protein CASSPGGLRTDTQYF. Filled out from reference TRBV11-2 and TRBJ2-3, the complete variable domain reads EAGVAQSPRYKIIEKRQSVAFWCNPISGHATLYWYQQILGQGPKLLIQFQNNGVVDDSQLPKDRFSAERLKGVDSTLKIQPAKLEDSAVYLCASSPGGLRTDTQYFGPGTRLTVL.

The J gene is TRBJ2-7, the V gene TRBV4-1, with TRBD2 identical over 10 bases. CDR1 is MGHRA and CDR2 is YSYEKL in the germline V gene. V lost 3 bases, J lost 3 bases, and 11 bases stayed unmatched. The CDR3 has 17 amino acids. The CDR3 is CASSHGLVAGGVYEQYF. In DNA form, the CDR3 reads TGCGCCAGCAGCCACGGCTTGGTAGCGGGAGGAGTCTACGAGCAGTACTTC.

This clonotype was detected a few times. The chain joins TRBV27 to TRBJ2-5, with unresolved D. Germline values: CDR1 MNHEY, CDR2 SMNVEV (reference sequence). CDR3 length equals 11 residues. V was shortened by 3 bases and J by 4 bases, with 3 bases between the two germline ends. CDR3 bases: TGTGCCAGCAGTTTGCCAGAGACCCAGTACTTC. Its protein is CASSLPETQYF.

V and J are TRBV7-2 and TRBJ2-7, with D possibly matching TRBD1 (6 bases). The V gene's germline CDR1 is SGHTA and CDR2 FQGNSA. Trimming stripped 9 bases from V and 2 bases from J, with 11 bases between. CDR3 length: 12 amino acids. The CDR3 spells CASTDSTYEQYF. CDR3 sequence (DNA): TGTGCCAGTACGGACAGTACCTACGAGCAGTACTTC.

This clonotype occurred many times. The V gene is TRBV28, the J gene TRBJ2-4, with D perhaps TRBD2 (6 bases). The CDR3 runs 13 residues. Trimming removed 5 bases at V and 8 bases at J, with 13 bases between. Germline CDR1 is MDHEN and CDR2 is SYDVKM. CDR3 loop: CASSLVGGHIQYF. CDR3 DNA: TGTGCCAGCAGTCTCGTGGGGGGTCACATTCAGTACTTC.

This clonotype was counted only a few times. The chain has TRBV7-2 and TRBJ1-6; no reliable D call. Germline CDR1 reads SGHTA; CDR2 reads FQGNSA. This CDR3 is built from 14 residues. With 1 base removed from V and 11 bases from J, the gap between germline ends came to 12 bases. CDR3 nucleotides: TGTGCCAGCAGCTTAGAGCCGGGTACAACACCCCTCCACTTT. This translates into CASSLEPGTTPLHF.

This clonotype was observed many times. The J gene is TRBJ2-7, the V gene TRBV6-1, with TRBD2 identical over 16 bases. Germline assignment: CDR1 MNHNS and CDR2 SASEGT. This CDR3 is 15 amino acids long. Trimming cost V 8 bases and J 6 bases; bases outside gene matches: 7. The CDR3 DNA follows: TGTGCCAGCCGAGGGACTAGCGGGAGGGCCCTCGAGCAGTACTTC. It is translated as CASRGTSGRALEQYF.

The rearrangement links TRBV7-9 to TRBJ1-1; unclear D gene. The V and J ends lost 4 bases and 4 bases respectively, with 10 bases between them. This CDR3 contains 13 residues. Germline V gives CDR1 SEHNR, CDR2 FQNEAQ (reference sequence). CDR3 sequence: CASSSWGGTEAFF. The CDR3 DNA reads as TGTGCCAGCAGCTCATGGGGAGGCACTGAAGCTTTCTTT.

This clonotype appeared many times. The junction departs from germline at one end; a sequencing error may be responsible. CDR3 sequence reads: CASSPILSLMGDF. In nucleotides, the CDR3 is TGTGCCAGCAGTCCTATCTTGTCTTTGATGGGAGACTTT. The chain joins TRBV28 to TRBJ1-1; no clear D. Germline-derived CDR1 and CDR2 are MDHEN and SYDVKM. The CDR3 length is 13 residues.

A note on this clonotype: One junction end does not reproduce the germline sequence, and a read error may be involved. V gene TRBV6-4 combines with J gene TRBJ1-4, with D maybe TRBD1 (6 bases). Germline CDR1 reads MRHNA; CDR2 reads SNTAGT. This CDR3 is 14 amino acids long. CDR3 bases: TGTGCCAGCAGTTACAGCAGGGGAGGTGAAAAACCGTTTTTT. Its translation: CASSYSRGGEKPFF.

This clonotype was seen ten or more times. V usage is TRBV3-1 and J usage is TRBJ1-1; D gene uncertain. The CDR3 contains 14 residues. Germline values: CDR1 LGHDT, CDR2 YNNKEL (reference sequence). V was trimmed by 3 bases and J by 3 bases, leaving 11 bases between them. Here the CDR3 DNA reads TGTGCCAGCAGCCAGAACTATCGTGACACTGAAGCTTTCTTT. As protein: CASSQNYRDTEAFF.

This clonotype was counted between two and nine times. The chain links TRBV20-1 to TRBJ2-5; D call uncertain. V lost 4 bases and J 4 bases, leaving 10 bases between the germline ends. The CDR3 length is 12 residues. Looked up from germline, CDR1 is DFQATT and CDR2 is SNEGSKA (reference sequence). The CDR3 DNA reads TGCAGTGCTAACGGCTACGGAGAGACCCAGTACTTC. This codes for CSANGYGETQYF.

Points on this clonotype: The conserved closing phenylalanine or tryptophan is absent in this CDR3, likely reflecting a read error. This chain joins TRBV5-1 and TRBJ1-1; D gene uncertain. V shed 5 bases and J shed 0 bases, with 11 bases lying between them. The CDR3 sequence is 14 residues long. The germline gives CDR1 SGHRS, CDR2 YFSETQ. CDR3 sequence reads: CASRELAVNTEAFL. DNA of the CDR3: TGCGCCAGCAGAGAATTAGCCGTGAACACTGAAGCTTTCCTT.

The chain combines TRBV6-6 with TRBJ1-1; no reliable D call. The V end lost 0 bases, the J end lost 8 bases, and 13 bases lay between the germline ends. Germline loops: CDR1 MNHNY, CDR2 SVGAGI (reference sequence). The length of the CDR3 is 14 residues. As DNA, the CDR3 is TGTGCCAGCAGTTACTCGGCCGTTTTCTCCGAAGCTTTCTTT. Amino acids: CASSYSAVFSEAFF.

The sample holds many counts of this clonotype. One junction end does not reproduce the germline sequence, and a read error may be involved. The rearrangement joins TRBV28 to TRBJ1-2; no firm D call. Germline V lookup: CDR1 MDHEN, CDR2 SYDVKM. CDR3 length: 12 amino acids. CDR3 in amino acids: CTSSFAGYGYTF. The DNA of the CDR3 is TGTACCAGCAGTTTTGCCGGCTATGGCTACACCTTC.

This clonotype was observed many times. V and J are TRBV6-1 and TRBJ2-7; TRBD1 matches 7 bases. Per germline, CDR1 MNHNS and CDR2 SASEGT. This CDR3 spans 15 amino acids. J lost 0 bases, V lost 7 bases, and 9 bases had no gene match. This CDR3 is CASIQDRWNSYEQYF. For the CDR3, the DNA is TGTGCCAGCATCCAGGACAGGTGGAACTCCTACGAGCAGTACTTC.

In this sample, this clonotype turned up a few times. CDR3 loop: CASRSGLSNEQYF. CDR3 nucleotide sequence: TGTGCCAGCAGATCGGGACTATCAAACGAGCAGTACTTC. V is TRBV6-1 and J is TRBJ2-7; 7 bases are a match to TRBD2. The germline V gene has CDR1 MNHNS and CDR2 SASEGT. This CDR3 is 13 amino acids long. V lost 6 bases to trimming and J lost 5 bases; unmatched junction nucleotides: 7.

Details on this clonotype: This may arise from a read error, as a much more abundant clone is one base away. This chain uses TRBV20-1 with TRBJ2-2, with 9 bases that match TRBD1. In germline, CDR1 is DFQATT, CDR2 SNEGSKA (reference sequence). The CDR3 contains 16 residues. In DNA, the CDR3 is TGCAGTGCCCCGGGGCGTGGACAGGGGAGAACCGGGGGGCTGTTTTTT. Protein sequence: CSAPGRGQGRTGGLFF.

This clonotype appeared a few times. The chain combines TRBV7-2 with TRBJ1-4, with no clear D. CDR3 length equals 15 residues. Germline assignment: CDR1 SGHTA and CDR2 FQGNSA. V lost 1 base and J lost 4, with 10 bases in between. The CDR3 DNA reads TGTGCCAGCAGCTTAGTTTCACGTAATAATGAAAAACTGTTTTTT. Translation gives CASSLVSRNNEKLFF.

This clonotype was recorded many times. This sequence joins TRBV7-6 and TRBJ1-1, with D perhaps matching TRBD1 (6 bases). Trimming left V 5 bases short and J 0 bases short, with 10 bases between. Germline V gene data show CDR1 as SGHVS and CDR2 as FNYEAQ. This CDR3 has 14 amino acids. CDR3 residues: CASSPQGVNTEAFF. In DNA form, the CDR3 reads TGTGCCAGCAGCCCACAGGGAGTGAACACTGAAGCTTTCTTT.

This clonotype was found many times. The rearrangement uses TRBV11-1 and TRBJ2-1; 9 nucleotides align to TRBD2. V gave up 5 bases and J gave up 2 bases; unmatched junction bases: 16. The CDR3 spans 19 residues. CDR1 SGHAT and CDR2 FQDESV come from the germline V gene (reference sequence). The CDR3 region has the DNA TGTGCCAGCAGCCCCTGGGGGTTTAGCGGGAGTCTAACCTACAATGAGCAGTTCTTC. As protein: CASSPWGFSGSLTYNEQFF.

The table lists this clonotype with a few counts. In nucleotides, the CDR3 is TGTGCCAGCAGCCCCTACAGGGGAGAGACCCAGTACTTC. This translates into CASSPYRGETQYF. The chain has TRBV3-1 and TRBJ2-5; TRBD1 aligns across 7 bases. This CDR3 has 13 amino acids. With V trimmed by 4 bases and J by 4 bases, 3 bases remained unmatched. Germline V gives CDR1 LGHDT, CDR2 YNNKEL (reference sequence).